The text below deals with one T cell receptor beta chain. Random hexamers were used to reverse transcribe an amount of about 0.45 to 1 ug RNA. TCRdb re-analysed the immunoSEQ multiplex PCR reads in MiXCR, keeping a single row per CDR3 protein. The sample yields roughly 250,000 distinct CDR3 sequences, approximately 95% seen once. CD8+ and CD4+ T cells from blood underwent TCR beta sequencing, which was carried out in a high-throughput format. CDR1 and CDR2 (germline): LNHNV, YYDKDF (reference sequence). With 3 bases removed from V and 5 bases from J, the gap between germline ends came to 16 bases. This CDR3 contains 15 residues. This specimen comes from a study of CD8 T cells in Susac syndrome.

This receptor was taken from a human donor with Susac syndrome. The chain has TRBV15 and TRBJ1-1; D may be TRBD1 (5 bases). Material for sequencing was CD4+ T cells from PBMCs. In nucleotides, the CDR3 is TGTGCCACCAGCAGGGGGGAGGGAGGGGAGACTGAAGCTTTCTTT. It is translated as CATSRGEGGETEAFF.